Below are 17 T cell receptor beta chains sequenced from a single sample in a study of cytomegalovirus exposure and HLA in healthy donors. Researchers ran the PCR with 60 Vbeta and 13 Jbeta primers. Method: immunoSEQ multiplex PCR; TCRdb's copy keeps in-frame clones and lacks some. The table lists roughly 120,000 clones, with less than 3.5% in the top ten. The sequenced material came from PBMCs. The receptors come from a man younger than 40 in good health and CMV-seronegative.

The chain combines TRBV28 with TRBJ2-7; D not certain. The CDR3 covers 11 residues. Trimming removed 8 bases at V and 4 bases at J, with 9 bases between. Germline CDR1 MDHEN, CDR2 SYDVKM. The CDR3 DNA follows: TGTGCCAGCTCGCCCGCGTACGAGCAGTACTTC. This translates into CASSPAYEQYF.

The chain carries TRBV5-1 and TRBJ2-7; 7 bases are a match to TRBD1. CDR1 is SGHRS and CDR2 is YFSETQ in the germline V gene. V lost 0 bases and J lost 4; bases outside the gene matches: 10. The CDR3 runs 16 residues. The CDR3 loop is CASSLALTGLIYEQYF. For the CDR3, the DNA is TGCGCCAGCAGCTTGGCCCTGACAGGGCTCATTTACGAGCAGTACTTC.

J is TRBJ2-1 and V is TRBV5-5, with D tentatively TRBD2 (6 bases). The V gene's germline CDR1 is SGHKS and CDR2 YYEKEE (reference sequence). V lost 4 bases and J lost 2, with 10 bases in between. The CDR3 sequence is 14 residues long. The CDR3 sequence: CASSDAGTYNEQFF. The CDR3 region has the DNA TGTGCCAGCAGCGATGCGGGAACCTACAATGAGCAGTTCTTC.

The rearrangement joins TRBV5-1 to TRBJ2-3; 7 positions match TRBD2. With V trimmed by 4 bases and J by 3 bases, 11 bases remained unmatched. This CDR3 is built from 16 residues. Germline CDR1 and CDR2: SGHRS and YFSETQ. The CDR3 DNA sequence: TGCGCCAGCAGCACTTTCTCGCGGGAGTTAACAGATACGCAGTATTTT. This sequence encodes CASSTFSRELTDTQYF.

V usage is TRBV7-9 and J usage is TRBJ2-1; 14 nucleotides agree with TRBD2. The CDR3 is 19 amino acids. The V gene end was trimmed by 5 bases and the J gene end by 2 bases; junction bases not matched to a gene: 11. Per the germline V gene, CDR1 is SEHNR and CDR2 is FQNEAQ (reference sequence). The DNA of the CDR3 is TGTGCCAGCAGCCCATCCGGGACTAGCGGGAGAACGACCTACAATGAGCAGTTCTTC. Translating gives CASSPSGTSGRTTYNEQFF.

The V gene is TRBV28, the J gene TRBJ1-1; 7 bases fit TRBD1. V gave up 5 bases and J gave up 7 bases; unmatched junction bases: 10. The CDR3 length is 14 residues. Per the germline V gene, CDR1 is MDHEN and CDR2 is SYDVKM. CDR3 coding DNA: TGTGCCAGCAGTCCGAGGGACAGAGAGCGTGAAGCTTTCTTT. Its translation: CASSPRDREREAFF.

This chain connects TRBV28 to TRBJ2-5, with TRBD1 identical over 8 bases. The germline CDR1 and CDR2 sequences are MDHEN and SYDVKM. This CDR3 is built from 15 residues. J gave up 0 bases and V 4 bases, and 4 bases lay outside the gene matches. As DNA, the CDR3 is TGTGCCAGCAGTTCCTCGGACAGGGACCAAGAGACCCAGTACTTC. This encodes CASSSSDRDQETQYF. Together with reference TRBV28 and TRBJ2-5, the CDR3 gives the full variable domain: DVKVTQSSRYLVKRTGEKVFLECVQDMDHENMFWYRQDPGLGLRLIYFSYDVKMKEKGDIPEGYSVSREKKERFSLILESASTNQTSMYLCASSSSDRDQETQYFGPGTRLLVL.

The chain carries TRBV7-6 and TRBJ1-1; D is ambiguous. CDR1 and CDR2 from the germline V gene are SGHVS and FNYEAQ. V lost 2 bases, J lost 1 base, and 17 bases lay in between. The CDR3 covers 17 residues. This CDR3 is CASSLLSGSFENTEAFF. CDR3 nucleotides: TGTGCCAGCAGCTTACTATCCGGGTCTTTTGAGAACACTGAAGCTTTCTTT.

This rearrangement joins TRBV7-9 to TRBJ2-1; weak D call: TRBD1 (6 bases). V lost 4 bases and J 6 bases, leaving 19 bases between the germline ends. Germline V gene sequence: CDR1 SEHNR, CDR2 FQNEAQ (reference sequence). The CDR3 extends over 16 amino acids. The DNA of the CDR3 is TGTGCCAGCAGCTCCACTACAGGGTTCGAAATCAATGAGCAGTTCTTC. Translation gives CASSSTTGFEINEQFF.

The chain has TRBV6-6 and TRBJ2-5; D not resolved. CDR1 and CDR2 (germline): MNHNY, SVGAGI (reference sequence). V was cut by 4 bases and J by 2 bases, with 8 bases left in between. The CDR3 runs to 13 residues. CDR3 nucleotides: TGTGCCAGCAGTTGGAGTAATCAAGAGACCCAGTACTTC. It translates to CASSWSNQETQYF.

The gene calls are TRBV15 and TRBJ1-1, with D perhaps TRBD1 (5 bases). CDR3 length: 13 residues. Germline CDR1 and CDR2: LNHNV and YYDKDF (reference sequence). Trimming took off 6 bases at V and 6 bases at J, with 14 bases between the two ends. The CDR3 coding sequence is TGTGCCACCAGTGGGGCGGGGTCCTCTGAAGCTTTCTTT. Protein product: CATSGAGSSEAFF.

The V gene is TRBV19, the J gene TRBJ1-1, with D perhaps matching TRBD1 (5 bases). Germline CDR1 is LNHDA and CDR2 is SQIVND (reference sequence). There are 15 residues in the CDR3. V was shortened by 2 bases and J by 1 base, with 11 bases between the two germline ends. The CDR3 loop reads CASSILIGQNTEAFF. The CDR3 DNA reads as TGTGCCAGTAGTATATTAATAGGACAGAACACTGAAGCTTTCTTT.

This chain links TRBV5-1 with TRBJ2-7; D is uncertain. The CDR3 loop spans 14 amino acids. V was shortened by 0 bases and J by 3 bases, with 10 bases between the two germline ends. Germline V gives CDR1 SGHRS, CDR2 YFSETQ. CDR3 amino acids: CASSLVPSDYEQYF. In DNA, the CDR3 is TGCGCCAGCAGCTTGGTTCCAAGCGACTACGAGCAGTACTTC. Full variable domain (remainder filled in from reference TRBV5-1 and TRBJ2-7): KAGVTQTPRYLIKTRGQQVTLSCSPISGHRSVSWYQQTPGQGLQFLFEYFSETQRNKGNFPGRFSGRQFSNSRSEMNVSTLELGDSALYLCASSLVPSDYEQYFGPGTRLTVT.

This chain uses TRBV7-3 with TRBJ2-3; 11 positions agree with TRBD2. V shed 3 bases and J 5 bases; nucleotides not matched to a gene: 7. The CDR3 loop spans 16 amino acids. Germline CDR1 SGHTA, CDR2 FQGTGA. The CDR3 region is CASSLASGTSGDTQYF. The CDR3 region has the DNA TGTGCCAGCAGCTTGGCCTCCGGGACTAGCGGAGATACGCAGTATTTT.

The V gene is TRBV10-3, the J gene TRBJ2-1; D might be TRBD1 (6 bases). V lost 3 bases and J lost 4, with 10 bases in between. CDR3 length: 14 residues. Per germline, CDR1 ENHRY and CDR2 SYGVKD. The CDR3 is CAISDGQGYNEQFF. CDR3 nucleotides: TGTGCCATCAGTGATGGTCAGGGGTACAATGAGCAGTTCTTC.

CDR3 nucleotides: TGTGCCAGCAGTGACCCAGCGGGAGCGGTCTACGAGCAGTACTTC. Amino acid sequence: CASSDPAGAVYEQYF. The rearrangement links TRBV2 to TRBJ2-7; 8 positions agree with TRBD2. Germline V lookup: CDR1 SNHLY, CDR2 FYNNEI. This CDR3 has 15 residues. The trim removed 3 bases at V and 3 bases at J, leaving 7 bases unmatched.

CDR3 amino acids: CAWKLRNEQFF. The CDR3 coding sequence is TGTGCCTGGAAACTTCGCAATGAGCAGTTCTTC. The V gene is TRBV30, the J gene TRBJ2-1; the D is unclear. Germline CDR1 is GTSNPN and CDR2 is SVGIG (reference sequence). Deletions cut 4 bases from V and 6 bases from J, with 7 bases between. The CDR3 is 11 amino acids. The whole variable domain, remainder taken from reference TRBV30 and TRBJ2-1, is SQTIHQWPATLVQPVGSPLSLECTVEGTSNPNLYWYRQAAGRGLQLLFYSVGIGQISSEVPQNLSASRPQDRQFILSSKKLLLSDSGFYLCAWKLRNEQFFGPGTRLTVL.